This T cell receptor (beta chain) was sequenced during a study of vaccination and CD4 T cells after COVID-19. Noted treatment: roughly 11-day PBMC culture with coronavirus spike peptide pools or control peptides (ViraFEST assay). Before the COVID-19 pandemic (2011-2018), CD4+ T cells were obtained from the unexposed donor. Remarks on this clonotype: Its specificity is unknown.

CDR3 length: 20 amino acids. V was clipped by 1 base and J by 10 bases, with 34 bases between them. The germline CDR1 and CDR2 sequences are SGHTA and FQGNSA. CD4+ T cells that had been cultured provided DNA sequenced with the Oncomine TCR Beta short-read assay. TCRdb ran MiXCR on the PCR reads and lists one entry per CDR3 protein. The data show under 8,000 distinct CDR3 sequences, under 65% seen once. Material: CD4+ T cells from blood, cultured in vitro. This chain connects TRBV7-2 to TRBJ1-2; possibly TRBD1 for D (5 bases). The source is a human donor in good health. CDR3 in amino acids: CASSLGRPGLNFRLKIVYTF. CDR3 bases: TGTGCCAGCAGCTTAGGGCGACCGGGACTGAATTTCCGACTGAAAATCGTCTACACCTTC. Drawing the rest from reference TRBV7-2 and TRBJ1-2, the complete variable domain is GAGVSQSPSNKVTEKGKDVELRCDPISGHTALYWYRQSLGQGLEFLIYFQGNSAPDKSGLPSDRFSAERTGGSVSTLTIQRTQQEDSAVYLCASSLGRPGLNFRLKIVYTFGSGTRLTVV.